This T cell receptor (beta chain) was observed in a study of blood T cell repertoires in COVID-19. Only in-frame clones appear in the TCRdb table, and some are missing; sequencing was by immunoSEQ multiplex PCR. In the table there are 150,000 or so clones, 90% of which are singletons. CDR1 and CDR2 from the germline V gene are LGHDT and YNNKEL (reference sequence). Trimming shortened V by 0 bases and J by 9 bases, and 12 bases separated the two germline ends. This CDR3 has 15 residues. This clone was recorded only once. The source material was peripheral blood. V gene TRBV3-1 (or the pseudogene TRBV3-2) combines with J gene TRBJ1-6, with TRBD1 as a possible D gene (6 bases). This sequence originates from a man aged 50-60 years with acute or convalescent COVID-19. This CDR3 is CASSQDSARGSPLHF. For the CDR3, the DNA is TGTGCCAGCAGCCAAGATAGCGCCAGGGGTTCACCCCTCCACTTT.